This TCR beta chain derives from a study of shared clonotypes between healthy human individuals. Germline V CDR1 and CDR2: SGHRS, YFSETQ. The CDR3 covers 14 residues. Trimming removed 0 bases from V and 5 bases from J; junction bases left unmatched: 4. The data were produced by immunoSEQ multiplex PCR, yet TCRdb's version contains in-frame clones alone and is incomplete. Here the sample spans about 2.1 million clones, just under 95% being singletons. The naive CD8 population came from CD45RO-negative cells selected for CCR7, without terminally differentiated effector memory CD45RA+ cells. The sequence came from a man younger than 35 in good health. Some clones in this sample may be carry-over from other donors' samples. Sequenced sample: naive CD8+ T cells from PBMCs. The chain employs TRBV5-1 and TRBJ2-7; TRBD2 matches at 8 bases. The CDR3 bases are TGCGCCAGCAGCTTGGAAGCGGGAGTAGACGAGCAGTACTTC. It is translated as CASSLEAGVDEQYF.